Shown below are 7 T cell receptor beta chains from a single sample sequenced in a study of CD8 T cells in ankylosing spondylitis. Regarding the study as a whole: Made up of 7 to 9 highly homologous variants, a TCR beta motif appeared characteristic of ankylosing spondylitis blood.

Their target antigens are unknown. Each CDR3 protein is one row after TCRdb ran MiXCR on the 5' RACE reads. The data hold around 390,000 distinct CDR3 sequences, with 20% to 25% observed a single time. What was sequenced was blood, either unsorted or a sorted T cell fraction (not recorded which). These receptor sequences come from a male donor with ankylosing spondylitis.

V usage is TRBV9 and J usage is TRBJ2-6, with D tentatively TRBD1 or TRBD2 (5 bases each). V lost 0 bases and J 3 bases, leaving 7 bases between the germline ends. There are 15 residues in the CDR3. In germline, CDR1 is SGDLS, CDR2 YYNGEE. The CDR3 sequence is CASSVGGNGANVLTF. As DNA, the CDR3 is TGTGCCAGCAGCGTAGGGGGGAATGGGGCCAACGTCCTGACTTTC.

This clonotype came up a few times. CDR3 coding DNA: TGTGCCAGCTCACCATCTAGGACAGAACATCAGCCCCAGCATTTT. Its translation: CASSPSRTEHQPQHF. V is TRBV18 and J is TRBJ1-5, with D maybe TRBD1 (6 bases). The CDR3 covers 15 residues. Trimming removed 2 bases at V and 5 bases at J, with 13 bases between. Germline loops: CDR1 KGHSH, CDR2 LQKENI.

In DNA, the CDR3 is TGTGCCAGCAGTTACTCGGGGACAGGAACCTACGAGCAGTACTTC. This codes for CASSYSGTGTYEQYF. The chain links TRBV6-5 to TRBJ2-7; 8 bases line up with TRBD1. The V and J ends lost 0 bases and 2 bases, in that order; junction bases with no gene match: 3. The CDR3 covers 15 residues. Germline V gene data show CDR1 as MNHEY and CDR2 as SVGAGI.

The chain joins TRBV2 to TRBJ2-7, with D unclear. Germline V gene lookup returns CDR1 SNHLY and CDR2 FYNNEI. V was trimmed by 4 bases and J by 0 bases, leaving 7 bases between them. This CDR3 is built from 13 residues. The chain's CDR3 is CASSGSFSYEQYF. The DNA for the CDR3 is TGTGCCAGCAGTGGTAGTTTCTCCTACGAGCAGTACTTC.

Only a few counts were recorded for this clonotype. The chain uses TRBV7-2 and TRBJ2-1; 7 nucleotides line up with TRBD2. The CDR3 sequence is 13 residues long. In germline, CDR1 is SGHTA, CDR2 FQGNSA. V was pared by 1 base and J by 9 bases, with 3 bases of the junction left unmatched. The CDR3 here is CASSLGGEGEQFF. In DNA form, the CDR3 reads TGTGCCAGCAGCTTAGGAGGGGAGGGTGAGCAGTTCTTC.

As DNA, the CDR3 is TGTGCCAGCAGTGAAGCGTCGGGAGTGTTCTACGAGCAGTACTTC. Protein sequence: CASSEASGVFYEQYF. The J gene is TRBJ2-7, the V gene TRBV2; possibly TRBD2 for D (6 bases). V lost 0 bases to trimming and J lost 3 bases, with 12 bases between them. Germline V gene sequence: CDR1 SNHLY, CDR2 FYNNEI. The CDR3 is 15 residues long.

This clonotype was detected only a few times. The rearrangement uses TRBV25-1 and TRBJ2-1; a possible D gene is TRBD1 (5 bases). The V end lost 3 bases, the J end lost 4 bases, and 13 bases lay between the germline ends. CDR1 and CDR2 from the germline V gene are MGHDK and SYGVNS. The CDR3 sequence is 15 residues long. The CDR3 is CASSDDRNPYNEQFF. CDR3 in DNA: TGTGCCAGCAGTGATGACAGAAATCCTTACAATGAGCAGTTCTTC.